The sequence of this TCR beta chain was determined in a study of shared T cell receptors in the human thymus. This CDR3 comprises 14 residues. Germline loops: CDR1 MDHEN, CDR2 SYDVKM. V lost 3 bases and J lost 3, with 12 bases in between. Profiled with immunoSEQ multiplex PCR; TCRdb holds only in-frame clones, not every one. The sample contains about 660,000 clones, more than 75% of which appear only once. As regards this clone: This same CDR3 is encoded by further DNA sequences in the sample.

These records were also assigned to another study, of human thymus T cells. That study reports: Resections that were taken during corrective heart surgery supplied the thymus tissue. Thymic and blood repertoires appeared to carry a bias in their V and J gene usage.

Sequencing was carried out using thymocytes. The V and J genes are TRBV28 and TRBJ2-7; the D gene is possibly TRBD1 (6 bases). The sequence was collected from a boy in the first two years of life with a congenital heart defect. This CDR3 reads CASSFGRGLYEQYF. The CDR3 DNA sequence: TGTGCCAGCAGTTTCGGCAGGGGCCTCTACGAGCAGTACTTC.